The subject of this entry is one T cell receptor (beta chain). The sample is drawn from a study of cytomegalovirus exposure and HLA in healthy donors. CDR1 and CDR2 from the germline V gene are SGHRS and YFSETQ. The CDR3 spans 15 residues. With 1 base removed from V and 6 bases from J, the gap between germline ends came to 13 bases. Primers included in the PCR were 60 Vbeta and 13 Jbeta primers. Repertoires were generated with immunoSEQ multiplex PCR, while TCRdb's copy carries only in-frame clones and drops some. The sample consists of some 160,000 clones, around three quarters of them appearing once.

This TCR derives from a woman between 35 and 50 years old in good health and CMV-seronegative. The J gene is TRBJ2-2, the V gene TRBV5-1; tentatively, D is TRBD1 (6 bases). Material: PBMCs. CDR3 DNA sequence: TGCGCCAGCAGCTTGAAACAGGGAAGGTCCGGGGAGCTGTTTTTT. Translated: CASSLKQGRSGELFF.